This is a list of T cell receptor beta chains from one sample in a study of cytomegalovirus exposure and HLA in healthy donors. Sequencing was performed with immunoSEQ multiplex PCR; in TCRdb, only in-frame clones are kept and a portion is missing. The data hold tens of thousands of clones, with less than 75% observed a single time. Sequences were obtained from PBMCs. The receptors were gathered from a man in his forties or fifties in good health and CMV-seropositive. The CDR3 runs from the conserved cysteine through the conserved F or W. Each record gives: clone size, J gene, V gene, D gene, CDR3 DNA, CDR3 protein. D genes are given only for firm matches. For some rows the clone size is stated as once, few or many, or as a class when expanded; others skip it.

clone size: many
J gene: TRBJ2-1
V gene: TRBV5-1
D gene: -
CDR3 DNA: TGCGCCAGCAGCCCGCGGGACAGTGGCGACAATGAGCAGTTCTTC
CDR3 protein: CASSPRDSGDNEQFF

clone size: few
J gene: TRBJ1-1
V gene: TRBV6-7
D gene: TRBD1
CDR3 DNA: TGTGCCAGCAGTTACCGGTTATCCGGGACAGGGGGATCGTTGGGCACTGAAGCTTTCTTT
CDR3 protein: CASSYRLSGTGGSLGTEAFF

clone size: few
J gene: TRBJ2-1
V gene: TRBV7-3
D gene: TRBD2
CDR3 DNA: TGTGCCAGCAGCCTACAGGCTAGCGGGAGCAGGGCCTACAATGAGCAGTTCTTC
CDR3 protein: CASSLQASGSRAYNEQFF

clone size: -
J gene: TRBJ2-2
V gene: TRBV7-5
D gene: -
CDR3 DNA: TGTGTCAGGAGCCATAGGACAGCCGGGGAGCTGTTTTTT
CDR3 protein: CVRSHRTAGELFF

clone size: -
J gene: TRBJ1-1
V gene: TRBV11-2
D gene: -
CDR3 DNA: TGTGCCAGCAGCCCGGGACATTCCGTGAACACTGAAGCTTTCTTT
CDR3 protein: CASSPGHSVNTEAFF

clone size: few
J gene: TRBJ2-7
V gene: TRBV5-4
D gene: TRBD1
CDR3 DNA: TGTGCCAGCAGCTATAGTACCGGGACAGGCTACGAGCAGTACTTC
CDR3 protein: CASSYSTGTGYEQYF

clone size: -
J gene: TRBJ2-7
V gene: TRBV7-9
D gene: TRBD1
CDR3 DNA: TGTGCCAGCAGCCCAAGGGACAGGGACGAGCAGTACTTC
CDR3 protein: CASSPRDRDEQYF

clone size: -
J gene: TRBJ1-3
V gene: TRBV13
D gene: -
CDR3 DNA: TGTGCCAGCAGCAAGGGACAAGGCCCAGGAAACACCATATATTTT
CDR3 protein: CASSKGQGPGNTIYF

clone size: -
J gene: TRBJ2-3
V gene: TRBV4-3
D gene: -
CDR3 DNA: TGCGCCAGCAGCCAAGAGCCCCCCAGGGGTGGGAGCACAGATACGCAGTATTTT
CDR3 protein: CASSQEPPRGGSTDTQYF

clone size: -
J gene: TRBJ2-5
V gene: TRBV19
D gene: -
CDR3 DNA: TGTGCCAGTAGCATTACCCTCCGCGGGGAGACCCAGTACTTC
CDR3 protein: CASSITLRGETQYF

clone size: -
J gene: TRBJ2-2
V gene: TRBV14
D gene: -
CDR3 DNA: TGTGCCAGCAGCCAAGACGTCCTGAGGACCGGGGAGCTGTTTTTT
CDR3 protein: CASSQDVLRTGELFF

clone size: -
J gene: TRBJ1-3
V gene: TRBV5-1
D gene: TRBD1
CDR3 DNA: TGCGCCAGCAGCTTGGGGGGGACAGGCTCTGGAAACACCATATATTTT
CDR3 protein: CASSLGGTGSGNTIYF

clone size: -
J gene: TRBJ1-6
V gene: TRBV5-1
D gene: -
CDR3 DNA: TGCGCCAGCAGCTTGGTAGGGGATAATTCACCCCTCCACTTT
CDR3 protein: CASSLVGDNSPLHF

clone size: -
J gene: TRBJ1-1
V gene: TRBV5-6
D gene: -
CDR3 DNA: TGTGCCAGCACCAAGAACACTGAAGCTTTCTTT
CDR3 protein: CASTKNTEAFF

clone size: -
J gene: TRBJ2-3
V gene: TRBV27
D gene: TRBD2
CDR3 DNA: TGTGCCGTCGGGACTAGCGGATTCACAGATACGCAGTATTTT
CDR3 protein: CAVGTSGFTDTQYF

clone size: -
J gene: TRBJ2-7
V gene: TRBV29-1
D gene: TRBD1
CDR3 DNA: TGCAGCGTTGAAGGGGACAGGGACGGATACGAGCAGTACTTC
CDR3 protein: CSVEGDRDGYEQYF

clone size: -
J gene: TRBJ2-1
V gene: TRBV27
D gene: -
CDR3 DNA: TGTGCCTCCCGATCACTAGATTCCTACAATGAGCAGTTCTTC
CDR3 protein: CASRSLDSYNEQFF

clone size: -
J gene: TRBJ1-4
V gene: TRBV6-5
D gene: TRBD1
CDR3 DNA: TGTGCCAGCAGCTCCGGGACAGGGAGTAAACTGTTTTTT
CDR3 protein: CASSSGTGSKLFF

clone size: -
J gene: TRBJ2-7
V gene: TRBV7-9
D gene: -
CDR3 DNA: TGTGCCAGCAGCCAAGAACTGACCTACGAGCAGTACTTC
CDR3 protein: CASSQELTYEQYF

clone size: -
J gene: TRBJ2-7
V gene: TRBV7-2
D gene: TRBD1
CDR3 DNA: TGTGCCAGCAGCCAGGGGGCCTACGAGCAGTACTTC
CDR3 protein: CASSQGAYEQYF

clone size: -
J gene: TRBJ2-2
V gene: TRBV4-1
D gene: -
CDR3 DNA: TGCGCCAGCAGCCACTCCACTCTAGGGAGGAACACCGGGGAGCTGTTTTTT
CDR3 protein: CASSHSTLGRNTGELFF

clone size: once
J gene: TRBJ2-1
V gene: TRBV7-2
D gene: -
CDR3 DNA: TGTGCCAGCAGCTTAGGGAGGGCTCGGAATGAGCAGTTCTTC
CDR3 protein: CASSLGRARNEQFF

clone size: medium-sized
J gene: TRBJ2-3
V gene: TRBV6-4
D gene: TRBD2
CDR3 DNA: TGTGCCAGCAGTGAGCGGGAGACAGATACGCAGTATTTT
CDR3 protein: CASSERETDTQYF

clone size: -
J gene: TRBJ1-2
V gene: TRBV5-5
D gene: TRBD1
CDR3 DNA: TGTGCCAGCAGCTTGCGAACGGGACAGATAGGCTACACCTTC
CDR3 protein: CASSLRTGQIGYTF

clone size: -
J gene: TRBJ2-5
V gene: TRBV25-1
D gene: TRBD2
CDR3 DNA: TGTGCCAGCAGTGAAGGTTTGAGACTAGCACTCCTTGGAGAGACCCAGTACTTC
CDR3 protein: CASSEGLRLALLGETQYF

clone size: few
J gene: TRBJ1-1
V gene: TRBV6-5
D gene: -
CDR3 DNA: TGTGCCAGCAATCCGGTCGGGGGAAGGGTCACTGAAGCTTTCTTT
CDR3 protein: CASNPVGGRVTEAFF

clone size: -
J gene: TRBJ2-2
V gene: TRBV7-3
D gene: -
CDR3 DNA: TGTGCCAGCAGCACGGGACTGGAACACGGGGAGCTGTTTTTT
CDR3 protein: CASSTGLEHGELFF

clone size: -
J gene: TRBJ1-6
V gene: TRBV2
D gene: -
CDR3 DNA: TGTGCCAGAGCCGGACAGAGGGTAGGTTCACCCCTCCACTTT
CDR3 protein: CARAGQRVGSPLHF

clone size: -
J gene: TRBJ2-1
V gene: TRBV28
D gene: -
CDR3 DNA: TGTGCCAGCAGTTTACTCGGGAGAGGGAATGAGCAGTTCTTC
CDR3 protein: CASSLLGRGNEQFF

clone size: few
J gene: TRBJ1-5
V gene: TRBV5-1
D gene: TRBD1
CDR3 DNA: TGCGCCAGCAGCTTGGCGGGGACAGGGAATCAGCCCCAGCATTTT
CDR3 protein: CASSLAGTGNQPQHF

clone size: -
J gene: TRBJ1-1
V gene: TRBV29-1
D gene: -
CDR3 DNA: TGCAGCGTTGTGACAGACACTGAAGCTTTCTTT
CDR3 protein: CSVVTDTEAFF